These T cell receptor beta chains were read from a single sample in a study of T-cell reconstitution after alpha-beta-depleted transplantation in children. TCRdb analysed the PCR reads with MiXCR anew, one entry per CDR3 protein. The sample has roughly 790,000 distinct CDR3 sequences, around 17% seen once. The source was PBMCs, mostly from graft donor cells, collected 360 days after TCRalphabeta/CD19-depleted stem cell transplant. These receptors were taken from a male patient between 10 and 17 years old who had a stem cell transplant for acute lymphoblastic leukemia, so the T cells may come from the graft donor. Both conserved end residues are part of each CDR3. D genes are given only for firm matches. Some rows have no size entry. The others give once, few or many, or a class for an expanded clone.

j_gene | d_gene | len | v_gene | abundance | CDR3nt | CDR3aa
TRBJ1-4 | . | 16 | TRBV5-1 | . | TGCGCCAGCAGCTTGGAACAGCTGACAACTAATGAAAAACTGTTTTTT | CASSLEQLTTNEKLFF
TRBJ2-7 | TRBD1 | 13 | TRBV20-1 | few | TGCAGTGCTAGGGCAGGGGGAATCTACGAGCAGTACTTC | CSARAGGIYEQYF
TRBJ2-5 | . | 13 | TRBV20-1 | few | TGCAGTGCCACGCAGCCCGGCGGTGTGACCCAGTACTTC | CSATQPGGVTQYF
TRBJ2-7 | . | 15 | TRBV29-1 | few | TGCAGCGTTGAAGGGAACCGGGACACCAGCTACGAGCAGTACTTC | CSVEGNRDTSYEQYF
TRBJ2-7 | . | 15 | TRBV4-2 | . | TGTGCCAGCAGCCAACGGGCAGGATGGGCCTACGAGCAGTACTTC | CASSQRAGWAYEQYF
TRBJ1-5 | TRBD1 | 16 | TRBV4-1 | . | TGCGCCAGCAGCCAAGTTGACAGGGGGCCGAATCAGCCCCAGCATTTT | CASSQVDRGPNQPQHF
TRBJ2-2 | . | 13 | TRBV3-1 | many | TGTGCCAGCAGCCAACTACAGCCCGGGGAGCTGTTTTTT | CASSQLQPGELFF
TRBJ2-7 | TRBD1 | 13 | TRBV9 | few | TGTGCCAGCAGCGTAGGGACAGGGAGGGAGCAGTACTTC | CASSVGTGREQYF
TRBJ1-1 | . | 18 | TRBV11-2 | few | TGTGCCAGCAGCCCGAAGGTGGGGGGCCAAAGGAGGGACACTGAAGCTTTCTTT | CASSPKVGGQRRDTEAFF
TRBJ2-7 | TRBD2 | 13 | TRBV20-1 | . | TGCAGTGCTCTAGCGGGAGGCGGAAGGGAGCAGTACTTC | CSALAGGGREQYF
TRBJ2-2 | TRBD1 | 14 | TRBV5-1 | many | TGCGCCAGCAGTCTCGACAGGGAAGGCGGGGAGCTGTTTTTT | CASSLDREGGELFF
TRBJ2-5 | . | 12 | TRBV10-3 | few | TGTGCCATCAGCCGGGAGTGGGAGACCCAGTACTTC | CAISREWETQYF
TRBJ2-2 | TRBD2 | 14 | TRBV29-1 | many | TGCAGCGTTCGAGGCGGGAGGGCCACCGGGGAGCTGTTTTTT | CSVRGGRATGELFF
TRBJ2-7 | TRBD2 | 16 | TRBV5-1 | many | TGCGCCAGCCGCCGGACTAGCGGGACACAAACTACGGTATTGTACTTC | CASRRTSGTQTTVLYF
TRBJ2-2 | TRBD1 | 16 | TRBV7-2 | . | TGTGCCAGCAGCTTAGGGGGACAGGGTTCGTCCGGGGAGCTGTTTTTT | CASSLGGQGSSGELFF
TRBJ2-7 | TRBD2 | 14 | TRBV5-1 | many | TGTGCCAGCAGTTTGGAAGCGGGGGCCTACGAGCAGTACTTC | CASSLEAGAYEQYF
TRBJ1-1 | . | 17 | TRBV29-1 | . | TGCAGCTTTTTATGGTTAGGGCAGAAGGGGACCAACACTGAAGCTTTCTTT | CSFLWLGQKGTNTEAFF
TRBJ2-1 | . | 13 | TRBV15 | . | TGTGCCACCAGCATGGGATTGATCAATGAGCAGTTCTTC | CATSMGLINEQFF
TRBJ2-1 | TRBD2 | 14 | TRBV6-1 | many | TGTGCCAGCAGTGAACCGGGACTAGGAACGGAGCAGTTCTTC | CASSEPGLGTEQFF
TRBJ2-1 | . | 11 | TRBV20-1 | . | TGCAGTGCTAGATCCTTAGCCGAGCAGTTCTTC | CSARSLAEQFF
TRBJ1-5 | . | 16 | TRBV27 | few | TGTGCCAGCAGTTTATTTCCGGGTGCGGGCAATCAGCCCCAGCATTTT | CASSLFPGAGNQPQHF
TRBJ2-7 | TRBD1 | 18 | TRBV3-1 | . | TGTGCCAGCAGCCCACGCAGGATCCGACAGGGCCTCAACTACGAGCAGTACTTC | CASSPRRIRQGLNYEQYF
TRBJ1-2 | . | 15 | TRBV15 | few | TGTGCCACCAGAAAGGAGGGCAGGGCGGACTATGGCTACACCTTC | CATRKEGRADYGYTF
TRBJ2-4 | . | 15 | TRBV5-3 | . | TGTGCCAGAAGCTTGGTGACAAACCCCTCGGACATTCAGTACTTC | CARSLVTNPSDIQYF
TRBJ2-5 | TRBD2 | 15 | TRBV3-1 | few | TGTGCCAGCTTCTCGCTAGCGGGATATGGAGAGACCCAGTACTTC | CASFSLAGYGETQYF
TRBJ1-3 | . | 16 | TRBV30 | few | TGTGCCTGGAGCCGCCGACAGACCTACTCTGGAAACACCATATATTTT | CAWSRRQTYSGNTIYF
TRBJ1-6 | TRBD1 | 14 | TRBV5-1 | few | TGCGCCAGCAGCTGGGACAGGGGAAATTCACCCCTCCACTTT | CASSWDRGNSPLHF
TRBJ2-1 | . | 15 | TRBV4-1 | . | TGCGCCAGCAGCGAAAAGGACCCTTCTCACAATGAGCAGTTCTTC | CASSEKDPSHNEQFF
TRBJ1-4 | . | 13 | TRBV5-1 | . | TGCGCCAGCAAAGGGATCGCTAATGAAAAACTGTTTTTT | CASKGIANEKLFF
TRBJ2-7 | TRBD1 | 17 | TRBV4-2 | few | TGTGCCAGCAGCCCGACCCGGGACAGGGTAAGGTCCTACGAGCAGTACTTC | CASSPTRDRVRSYEQYF
TRBJ1-2 | . | 15 | TRBV18 | few | TGTGCCAGCTCACTCTGGCCGGGGATTGAATATGGCTACACCTTC | CASSLWPGIEYGYTF
TRBJ2-1 | TRBD2 | 16 | TRBV15 | few | TGTGCCACCAGCAGTAGGGCTAGCGGAGGATACAATGAGCAGTTCTTC | CATSSRASGGYNEQFF
TRBJ2-7 | TRBD1 | 13 | TRBV10-3 | few | TGTGCCATCAGTCTGCGGACAGGGGTGGAGCAGTACTTC | CAISLRTGVEQYF
TRBJ2-7 | TRBD1 | 15 | TRBV7-2 | . | TGTGCCAGCAGTCCGGGACAGGGGGGGGTCTACGAGCAGTACTTC | CASSPGQGGVYEQYF
TRBJ2-7 | TRBD1 | 15 | TRBV12-3/TRBV12-4 | . | TGTGCCAGTTGGGGAGCGCAGGGGGCTAGGTACGAGCAGTACTTC | CASWGAQGARYEQYF
TRBJ2-1 | . | 14 | TRBV21-1 | . | TGTGCCAGCAGCGACCGGGACCGGAAGAATGAGCAGTTCTTC | CASSDRDRKNEQFF
TRBJ2-7 | . | 14 | TRBV18 | . | TGTGCCAGCTCACAGGGGTTCTACTCCTACGAGCAGTACTTC | CASSQGFYSYEQYF
TRBJ2-3 | . | 14 | TRBV20-1 | . | TGCAGTGCCTCAAGTGAGGATCGCACAGATACGCAGTATTTT | CSASSEDRTDTQYF
TRBJ2-1 | TRBD2 | 15 | TRBV5-1 | few | TGCGCCAGCAGCTTGGAAGCGGGACGATTCTATGAGCAGTTCTTC | CASSLEAGRFYEQFF
TRBJ2-7 | . | 13 | TRBV5-1 | few | TGCGCCAGCAGCTTGGAATGGGGATACGAGCAGTACTTC | CASSLEWGYEQYF
TRBJ2-1 | TRBD2 | 18 | TRBV12-3/TRBV12-4 | few | TGTGCCAGCAGTTTAGGGCTAGCGGGAGCCGACTCCTACAATGAGCAGTTCTTC | CASSLGLAGADSYNEQFF
TRBJ2-6 | TRBD2 | 17 | TRBV5-1 | . | TGCGCCAGCAGTCGGACTAGCGGAAACTCTGGGGCCAACGTCCTGACTTTC | CASSRTSGNSGANVLTF